These T cell receptor beta chains were read from a single sample in a study of blood T cells in healthy people across ages. TCRdb recomputed calls from the 5' RACE reads with MiXCR, one row per CDR3 protein. The table includes around 800,000 distinct CDR3 sequences, less than 70% detected once. Sequencing used blood. The receptors shown here come from a man at least 80 years old in good health. Each CDR3 is given with its conserved first and last residue. The order of the fields is CDR3 length, J gene, V gene, clone size, D gene, CDR3 DNA, CDR3 protein. The D gene is left open where the match is weak. Some rows have no size entry. The others give once, few or many, or a class for an expanded clone.

length: 15; J: TRBJ2-1; V: TRBV7-2; size: NA; D: NA; DNA: TGTGCCAGCAGCCTAGACGGACGGATAGAAGAGACCCAGTTCTTC; CDR3: CASSLDGRIEETQFF
length: 13; J: TRBJ2-7; V: TRBV5-1; size: once; D: TRBD2; DNA: TGCGCCAGCAGGCCGGGACTAAGTTACGAGCAGTACTTC; CDR3: CASRPGLSYEQYF
length: 14; J: TRBJ1-2; V: TRBV9; size: NA; D: NA; DNA: TGTGCCAGCAGCGCAACTGGCAGGGTCCGCGGCTACACCTTC; CDR3: CASSATGRVRGYTF
length: 16; J: TRBJ2-5; V: TRBV5-1; size: once; D: TRBD2; DNA: TGCGCCAGCAGCACCGCGTTAGCGGGAATGAACAATGAGCAGTACTTC; CDR3: CASSTALAGMNNEQYF
length: 14; J: TRBJ1-2; V: TRBV2; size: NA; D: NA; DNA: TGTGCCAGCAGTGAAACTCAACCTAACTATGGCTACACCTTC; CDR3: CASSETQPNYGYTF
length: 14; J: TRBJ2-5; V: TRBV20-1; size: few; D: NA; DNA: TGCAGTGCTAGAGTCGACAGAACTCCGGAGACCCAGTACTTC; CDR3: CSARVDRTPETQYF
length: 18; J: TRBJ2-1; V: TRBV4-2; size: NA; D: TRBD2; DNA: TGTGCCAGCAGCCAAGGGGCCGGGGGACTACTGTCCTACAATGAGCAGTTCTTC; CDR3: CASSQGAGGLLSYNEQFF
length: 14; J: TRBJ2-7; V: TRBV7-3; size: NA; D: NA; DNA: TGTGCCAGCAGCTTCGCGGGGTACTCCTACGAGCAGTACTTC; CDR3: CASSFAGYSYEQYF
length: 14; J: TRBJ2-1; V: TRBV9; size: few; D: NA; DNA: TGTGCCAGCAGCGTAGGGGGTGCTACGAATGAGCAGTTCTTC; CDR3: CASSVGGATNEQFF
length: 16; J: TRBJ1-5; V: TRBV4-1; size: NA; D: NA; DNA: TGCGCCAGCAGCCAAGAGGGCAGGGGAGGGGATCAGCCCCAGCATTTT; CDR3: CASSQEGRGGDQPQHF
length: 14; J: TRBJ2-1; V: TRBV5-1; size: few; D: TRBD1; DNA: TGCGCCAGCAGCCCGGCGGGACAGGGGTATGAGCAGTTCTTC; CDR3: CASSPAGQGYEQFF
length: 15; J: TRBJ1-1; V: TRBV6-6; size: few; D: TRBD1; DNA: TGTGCCAGCAGATACACGGGACAGTGGAACACTGAAGCTTTCTTT; CDR3: CASRYTGQWNTEAFF
length: 15; J: TRBJ2-1; V: TRBV5-1; size: few; D: TRBD2; DNA: TGCGCCAGCAGCTTGCCGGGAGGTTCCTACAATGAGCAGTTCTTC; CDR3: CASSLPGGSYNEQFF
length: 14; J: TRBJ1-1; V: TRBV20-1; size: NA; D: TRBD1; DNA: TGCAGTGCTCCCCGGACAGGGTTGAACACTGAAGCTTTCTTT; CDR3: CSAPRTGLNTEAFF
length: 15; J: TRBJ2-1; V: TRBV9; size: NA; D: NA; DNA: TGTGCCAGCAGCCCCAGGCTGGAAGCCTACAATGAGCAGTTCTTC; CDR3: CASSPRLEAYNEQFF
length: 12; J: TRBJ1-2; V: TRBV2; size: few; D: NA; DNA: TGTGCCAGCAGTGAAGTACGAGGGGATCACACCTTC; CDR3: CASSEVRGDHTF
length: 14; J: TRBJ2-7; V: TRBV12-3/TRBV12-4; size: few; D: NA; DNA: TGTGCCAGCAGTTTGGTCCAGGACCGAGGCGAGCAGTACTTC; CDR3: CASSLVQDRGEQYF
length: 17; J: TRBJ2-5; V: TRBV15; size: NA; D: TRBD1; DNA: TGTGCCACCAGCAGAGAACAGGGGCTACTCCAAGGAGAGACCCAGTACTTC; CDR3: CATSREQGLLQGETQYF
length: 17; J: TRBJ2-1; V: TRBV6-5; size: NA; D: TRBD2; DNA: TGTGCCAGCAGTTTTCAGCCACTAGCGGGAGATTACAATGAGCAGTTCTTC; CDR3: CASSFQPLAGDYNEQFF
length: 15; J: TRBJ1-2; V: TRBV2; size: NA; D: NA; DNA: TGTGCCAGCAGTGAACAGGGGACTGGGGCCTATGGCTACACCTTC; CDR3: CASSEQGTGAYGYTF
length: 16; J: TRBJ2-3; V: TRBV28; size: NA; D: NA; DNA: TGTGCCAGCAGTTTACCAGGGCAGGGCAGCACAGATACGCAGTATTTT; CDR3: CASSLPGQGSTDTQYF
length: 13; J: TRBJ1-2; V: TRBV21-1; size: NA; D: NA; DNA: TGTGCCGGGGACGGGGGGCAGACAAGAGGCTACACCTTC; CDR3: CAGDGGQTRGYTF
length: 13; J: TRBJ1-1; V: TRBV9; size: few; D: NA; DNA: TGTGCCAGCAGCGCAGGGGTTGGCACTGAAGCTTTCTTT; CDR3: CASSAGVGTEAFF
length: 15; J: TRBJ2-2; V: TRBV6-6; size: NA; D: TRBD1; DNA: TGTGCCAGCAGTGAGACAGGGGGCGGTTCCGGGGAGCTGTTTTTT; CDR3: CASSETGGGSGELFF
length: 15; J: TRBJ1-4; V: TRBV21-1; size: NA; D: NA; DNA: TGTGCCAGCAGCAAAGTGGAGGTAGTGGGTGAAAAACTGTTTTTT; CDR3: CASSKVEVVGEKLFF
length: 13; J: TRBJ2-7; V: TRBV12-3/TRBV12-4; size: few; D: NA; DNA: TGTGCCACCCGTATGGGGTCCCGCTACGAGCAGTACTTC; CDR3: CATRMGSRYEQYF
length: 14; J: TRBJ1-1; V: TRBV7-9; size: NA; D: NA; DNA: TGTGCCAGCAGCCCCCTCGGGGGATCCACTGAAGCTTTCTTT; CDR3: CASSPLGGSTEAFF
length: 17; J: TRBJ2-4; V: TRBV28; size: few; D: TRBD1; DNA: TGTGCCAGCAGTTTAATGGGGGACAGTAGAGCCAAAAACATTCAGTACTTC; CDR3: CASSLMGDSRAKNIQYF
length: 15; J: TRBJ2-6; V: TRBV7-2; size: NA; D: NA; DNA: TGTGCCAGCAGCAGGAGGGGGACTGGGGCCAACGTCCCGACTTTC; CDR3: CASSRRGTGANVPTF